This T cell receptor (beta chain) was found in a study of shared clonotypes between healthy human individuals. The overall study: Three CD4 naive, three CD4 memory, two CD8 naive and one CD8 memory plate were used per donor.

The repertoire was sequenced with immunoSEQ multiplex PCR; TCRdb's copy has only in-frame clones and lacks some. The table includes a few million clones, around nine tenths detected once. Division of CD4+ cells produced a CD45RA+ naive subset and a CD45RA-negative memory subset. Study results and limitations: Of the naive CD4 clonotypes, around 5% were shared across four donors.

Remarks on this clone: The antigen remains unidentified.

The germline V and J ends were trimmed by 7 bases and 5 bases, with 17 bases remaining between them. The CDR3 runs 14 residues. Per the germline V gene, CDR1 is MNHNS and CDR2 is SASEGT. V is TRBV6-1 and J is TRBJ2-5, with TRBD2 as a possible D gene (7 bases). This TCR was sampled from a man younger than 30 in good health. Sequenced material: naive CD4+ T cells sorted from blood. Subset of the sample: CD45RA+ positively selected. Here the CDR3 DNA reads TGTGCCAGCACCCAAGGGGGGGGGCAGGAGACCCAGTACTTC. This encodes CASTQGGGQETQYF.